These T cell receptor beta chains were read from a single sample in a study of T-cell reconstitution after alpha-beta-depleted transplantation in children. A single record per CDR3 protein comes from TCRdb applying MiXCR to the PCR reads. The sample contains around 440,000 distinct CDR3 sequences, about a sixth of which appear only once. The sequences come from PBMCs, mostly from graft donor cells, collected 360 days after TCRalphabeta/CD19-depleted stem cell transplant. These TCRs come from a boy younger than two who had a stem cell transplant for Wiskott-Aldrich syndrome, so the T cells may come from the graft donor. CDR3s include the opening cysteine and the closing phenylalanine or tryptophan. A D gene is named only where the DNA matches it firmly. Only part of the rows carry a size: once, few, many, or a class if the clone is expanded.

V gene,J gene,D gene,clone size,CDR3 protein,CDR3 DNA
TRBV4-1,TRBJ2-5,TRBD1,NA,CASSQSGTGVQETQYF,TGCGCCAGCAGCCAATCCGGGACAGGGGTCCAAGAGACCCAGTACTTC
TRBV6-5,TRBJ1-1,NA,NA,CASTYGQLNTEAFF,TGTGCCAGCACTTACGGACAGCTGAACACTGAAGCTTTCTTT
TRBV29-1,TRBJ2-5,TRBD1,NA,CSVERDRVETQYF,TGCAGCGTCGAGAGGGACAGGGTAGAGACCCAGTACTTC
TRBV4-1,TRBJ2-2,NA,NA,CASSQVPGAAGELFF,TGCGCCAGCAGCCAAGTCCCGGGGGCCGCCGGGGAGCTGTTTTTT
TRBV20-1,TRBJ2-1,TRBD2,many,CSAPKAAGRYNEQFF,TGCAGTGCCCCGAAGGCAGCGGGGCGTTACAATGAGCAGTTCTTC
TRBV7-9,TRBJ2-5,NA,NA,CASSLLRRRKETQYF,TGTGCCAGCAGCTTATTGCGGAGACGGAAAGAGACCCAGTACTTC
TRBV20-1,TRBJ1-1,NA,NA,CSARKGRGNTEAFF,TGCAGTGCTAGAAAGGGTCGGGGAAACACTGAAGCTTTCTTT
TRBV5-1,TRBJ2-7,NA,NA,CASSLPGPEQYF,TGCGCCAGCAGCTTGCCAGGGCCCGAGCAGTACTTC
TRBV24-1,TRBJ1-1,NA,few,CATSEVGQEAFF,TGTGCCACCAGTGAGGTCGGACAGGAAGCTTTCTTT
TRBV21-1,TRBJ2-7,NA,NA,CAQQEDRDEQYF,TGTGCTCAGCAAGAAGACAGGGACGAGCAGTACTTC
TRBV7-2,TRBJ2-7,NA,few,CASSLERADRQYF,TGTGCCAGCAGCTTAGAGAGGGCCGATAGGCAGTACTTC